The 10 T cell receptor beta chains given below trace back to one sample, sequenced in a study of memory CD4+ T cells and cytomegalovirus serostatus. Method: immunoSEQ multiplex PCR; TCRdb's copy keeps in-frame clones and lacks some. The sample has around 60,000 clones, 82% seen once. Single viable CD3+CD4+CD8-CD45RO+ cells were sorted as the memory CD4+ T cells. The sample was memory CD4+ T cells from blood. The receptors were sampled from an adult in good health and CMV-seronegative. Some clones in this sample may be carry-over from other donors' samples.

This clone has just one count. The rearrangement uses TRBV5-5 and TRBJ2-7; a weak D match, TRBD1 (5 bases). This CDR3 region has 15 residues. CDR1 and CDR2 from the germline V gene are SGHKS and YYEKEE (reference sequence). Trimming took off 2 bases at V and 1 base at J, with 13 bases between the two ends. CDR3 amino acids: CASSFIRDRSYEQYF. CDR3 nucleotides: TGTGCCAGCAGCTTCATCAGGGATAGGTCCTACGAGCAGTACTTC.

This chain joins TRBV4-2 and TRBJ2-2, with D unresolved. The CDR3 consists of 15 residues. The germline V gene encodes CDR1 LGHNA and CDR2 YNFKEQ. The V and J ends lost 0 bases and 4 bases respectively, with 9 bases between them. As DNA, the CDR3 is TGTGCCAGCAGCCAAGACAAACTGATCACCGGGGAGCTGTTTTTT. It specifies CASSQDKLITGELFF.

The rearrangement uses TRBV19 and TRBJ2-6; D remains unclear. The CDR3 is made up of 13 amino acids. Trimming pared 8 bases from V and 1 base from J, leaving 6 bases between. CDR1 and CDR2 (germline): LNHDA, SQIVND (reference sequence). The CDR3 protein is CASRRSGANVLTF. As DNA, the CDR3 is TGTGCCAGTCGAAGGTCTGGGGCCAACGTCCTGACTTTC.

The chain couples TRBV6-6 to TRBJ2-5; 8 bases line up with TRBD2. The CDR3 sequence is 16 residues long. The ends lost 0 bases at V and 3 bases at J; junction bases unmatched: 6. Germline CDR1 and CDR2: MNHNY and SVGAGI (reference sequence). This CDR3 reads CASSYSLFSGKETQYF. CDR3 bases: TGTGCCAGCAGTTACTCTCTTTTTAGCGGGAAAGAGACCCAGTACTTC.

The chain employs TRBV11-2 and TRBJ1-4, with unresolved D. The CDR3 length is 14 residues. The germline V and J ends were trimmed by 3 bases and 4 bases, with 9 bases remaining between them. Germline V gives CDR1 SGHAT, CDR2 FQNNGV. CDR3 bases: TGTGCCAGCAGCTTCGGCAGTGATAATGAAAAACTGTTTTTT. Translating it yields CASSFGSDNEKLFF.

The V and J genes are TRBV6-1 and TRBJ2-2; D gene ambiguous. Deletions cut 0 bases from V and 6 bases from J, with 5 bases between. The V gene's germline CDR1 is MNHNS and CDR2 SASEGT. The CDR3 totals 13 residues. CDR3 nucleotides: TGTGCCAGCAGTGAAGCGGCGGCCGGGGAGCTGTTTTTT. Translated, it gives CASSEAAAGELFF.

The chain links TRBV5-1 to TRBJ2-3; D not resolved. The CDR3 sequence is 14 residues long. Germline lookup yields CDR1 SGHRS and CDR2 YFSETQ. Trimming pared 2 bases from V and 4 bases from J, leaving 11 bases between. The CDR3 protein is CASSLGSGSDTQYF. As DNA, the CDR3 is TGCGCCAGCAGCTTAGGGTCTGGGTCAGATACGCAGTATTTT. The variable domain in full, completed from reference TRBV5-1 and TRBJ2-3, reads KAGVTQTPRYLIKTRGQQVTLSCSPISGHRSVSWYQQTPGQGLQFLFEYFSETQRNKGNFPGRFSGRQFSNSRSEMNVSTLELGDSALYLCASSLGSGSDTQYFGPGTRLTVL.

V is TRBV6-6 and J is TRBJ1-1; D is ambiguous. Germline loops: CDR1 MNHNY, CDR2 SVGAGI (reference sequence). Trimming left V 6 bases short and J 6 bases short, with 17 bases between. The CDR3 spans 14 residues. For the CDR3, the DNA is TGTGCCAGCAGCCCCGGAATAACGGCTCCTGAAGCTTTCTTT. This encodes CASSPGITAPEAFF.

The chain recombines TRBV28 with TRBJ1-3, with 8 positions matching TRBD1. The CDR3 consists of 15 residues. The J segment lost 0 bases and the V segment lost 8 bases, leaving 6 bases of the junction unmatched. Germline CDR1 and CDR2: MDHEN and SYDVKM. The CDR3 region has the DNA TGTGCCAGCTTAACAGGGGGGTTCTCTGGAAACACCATATATTTT. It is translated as CASLTGGFSGNTIYF.

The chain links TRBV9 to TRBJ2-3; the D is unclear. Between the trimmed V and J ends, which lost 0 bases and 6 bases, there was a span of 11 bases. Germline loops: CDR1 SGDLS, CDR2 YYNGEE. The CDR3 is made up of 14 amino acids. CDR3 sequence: CASSVDWLTDTQYF. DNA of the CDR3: TGTGCCAGCAGCGTAGATTGGCTCACCGATACGCAGTATTTT.